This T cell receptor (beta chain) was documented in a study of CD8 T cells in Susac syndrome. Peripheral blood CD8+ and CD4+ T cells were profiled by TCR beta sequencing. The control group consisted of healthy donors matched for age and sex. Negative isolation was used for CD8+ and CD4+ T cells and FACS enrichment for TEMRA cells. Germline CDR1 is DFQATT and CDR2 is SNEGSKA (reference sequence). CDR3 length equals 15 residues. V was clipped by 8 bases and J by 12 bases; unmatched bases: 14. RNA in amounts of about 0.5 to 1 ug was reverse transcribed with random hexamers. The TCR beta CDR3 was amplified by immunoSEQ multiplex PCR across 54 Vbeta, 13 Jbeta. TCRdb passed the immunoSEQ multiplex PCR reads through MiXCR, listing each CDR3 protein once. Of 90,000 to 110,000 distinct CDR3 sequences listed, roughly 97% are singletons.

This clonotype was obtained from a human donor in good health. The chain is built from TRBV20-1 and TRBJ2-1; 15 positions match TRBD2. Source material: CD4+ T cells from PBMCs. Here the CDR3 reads CSSAGTSGGPHGQFF. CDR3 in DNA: TGCAGTTCAGCCGGGACTAGCGGGGGGCCCCATGGGCAGTTCTTC.